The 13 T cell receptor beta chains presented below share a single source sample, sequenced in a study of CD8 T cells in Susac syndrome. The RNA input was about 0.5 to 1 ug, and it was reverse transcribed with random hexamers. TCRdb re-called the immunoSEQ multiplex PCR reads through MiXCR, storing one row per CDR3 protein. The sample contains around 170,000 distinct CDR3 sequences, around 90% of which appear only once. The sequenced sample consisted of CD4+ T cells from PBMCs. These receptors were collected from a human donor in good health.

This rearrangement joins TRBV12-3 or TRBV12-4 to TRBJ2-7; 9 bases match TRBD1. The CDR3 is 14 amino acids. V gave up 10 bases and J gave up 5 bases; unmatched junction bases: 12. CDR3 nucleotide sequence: TGTGCCACCTCAGTAGGGGGGGACAGGGACGAGCAGTACTTC. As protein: CATSVGGDRDEQYF.

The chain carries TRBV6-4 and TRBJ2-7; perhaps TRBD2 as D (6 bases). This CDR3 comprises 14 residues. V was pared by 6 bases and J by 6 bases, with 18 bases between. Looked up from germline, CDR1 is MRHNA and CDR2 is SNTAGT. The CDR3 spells CASREVAVPAEQYF. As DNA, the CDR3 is TGTGCCAGCAGGGAGGTAGCGGTTCCTGCCGAGCAGTACTTC.

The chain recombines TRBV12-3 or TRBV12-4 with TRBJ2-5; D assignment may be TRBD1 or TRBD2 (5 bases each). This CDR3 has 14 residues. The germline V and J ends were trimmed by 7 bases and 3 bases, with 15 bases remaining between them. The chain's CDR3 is CASTQTGTEETQYF. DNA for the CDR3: TGTGCCAGCACCCAGACCGGGACGGAAGAGACCCAGTACTTC.

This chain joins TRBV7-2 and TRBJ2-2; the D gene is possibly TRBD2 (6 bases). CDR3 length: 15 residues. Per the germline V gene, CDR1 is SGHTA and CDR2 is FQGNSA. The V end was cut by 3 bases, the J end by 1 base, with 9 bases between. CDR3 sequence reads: CASSFAGQNTGELFF. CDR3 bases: TGTGCCAGCAGCTTTGCGGGGCAGAACACCGGGGAGCTGTTTTTT. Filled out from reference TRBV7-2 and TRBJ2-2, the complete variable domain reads GAGVSQSPSNKVTEKGKDVELRCDPISGHTALYWYRQSLGQGLEFLIYFQGNSAPDKSGLPSDRFSAERTGGSVSTLTIQRTQQEDSAVYLCASSFAGQNTGELFFGEGSRLTVL.

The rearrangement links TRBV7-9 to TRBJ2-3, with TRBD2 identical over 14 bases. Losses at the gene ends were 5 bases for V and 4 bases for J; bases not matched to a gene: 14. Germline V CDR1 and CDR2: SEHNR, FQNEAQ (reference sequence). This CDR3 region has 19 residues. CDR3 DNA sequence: TGTGCCAGCAGCCGACAAGGGACTAGCGGGAGAGATGGGGCAGATACGCAGTATTTT. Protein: CASSRQGTSGRDGADTQYF.

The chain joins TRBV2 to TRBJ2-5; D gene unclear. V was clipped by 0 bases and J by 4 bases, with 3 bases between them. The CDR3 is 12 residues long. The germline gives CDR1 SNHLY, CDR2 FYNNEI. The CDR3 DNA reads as TGTGCCAGCAGTGAAGCGGGAGAGACCCAGTACTTC. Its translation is CASSEAGETQYF.

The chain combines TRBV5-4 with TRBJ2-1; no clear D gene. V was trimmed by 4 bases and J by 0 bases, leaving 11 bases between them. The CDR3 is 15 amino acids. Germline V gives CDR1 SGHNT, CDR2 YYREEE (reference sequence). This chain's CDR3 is CASSLLDFSYNEQFF. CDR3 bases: TGTGCCAGCAGCCTGCTCGACTTCTCCTACAATGAGCAGTTCTTC.

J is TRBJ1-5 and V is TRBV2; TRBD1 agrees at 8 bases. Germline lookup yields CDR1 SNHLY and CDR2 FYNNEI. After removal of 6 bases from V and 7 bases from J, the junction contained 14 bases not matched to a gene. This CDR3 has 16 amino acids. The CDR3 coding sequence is TGTGCCAGCAGGGAGGACAGGGAACGTAGTGGCCAGCCCCAGCATTTT. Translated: CASREDRERSGQPQHF.

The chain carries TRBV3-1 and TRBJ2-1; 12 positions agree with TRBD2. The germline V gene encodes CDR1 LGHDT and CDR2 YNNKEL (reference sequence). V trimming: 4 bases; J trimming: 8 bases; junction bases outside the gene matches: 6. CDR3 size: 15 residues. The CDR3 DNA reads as TGTGCCAGCAGCCGTGGACTAGCGGGGCTAGATGAGCAGTTCTTC. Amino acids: CASSRGLAGLDEQFF.

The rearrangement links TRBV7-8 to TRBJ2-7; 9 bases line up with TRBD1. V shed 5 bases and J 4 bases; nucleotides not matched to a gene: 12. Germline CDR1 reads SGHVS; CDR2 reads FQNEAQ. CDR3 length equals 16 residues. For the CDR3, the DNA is TGTGCCAGCAGCGTAACAGGGGGCGCGAGTGGTTACGAGCAGTACTTC. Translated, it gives CASSVTGGASGYEQYF.

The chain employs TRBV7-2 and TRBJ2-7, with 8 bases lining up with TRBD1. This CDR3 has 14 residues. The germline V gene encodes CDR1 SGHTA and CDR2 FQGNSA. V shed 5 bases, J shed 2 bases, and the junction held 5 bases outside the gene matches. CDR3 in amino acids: CASSTGQGPYEQYF. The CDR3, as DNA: TGTGCCAGCAGCACAGGACAGGGACCCTACGAGCAGTACTTC. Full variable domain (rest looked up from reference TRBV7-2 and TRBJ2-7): GAGVSQSPSNKVTEKGKDVELRCDPISGHTALYWYRQSLGQGLEFLIYFQGNSAPDKSGLPSDRFSAERTGGSVSTLTIQRTQQEDSAVYLCASSTGQGPYEQYFGPGTRLTVT.

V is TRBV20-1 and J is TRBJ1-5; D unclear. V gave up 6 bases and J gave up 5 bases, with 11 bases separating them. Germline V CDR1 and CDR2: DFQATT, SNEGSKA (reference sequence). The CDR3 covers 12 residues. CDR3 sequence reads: CSASGQDQPQHF. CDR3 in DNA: TGCAGTGCCTCCGGTCAGGATCAGCCCCAGCATTTT.

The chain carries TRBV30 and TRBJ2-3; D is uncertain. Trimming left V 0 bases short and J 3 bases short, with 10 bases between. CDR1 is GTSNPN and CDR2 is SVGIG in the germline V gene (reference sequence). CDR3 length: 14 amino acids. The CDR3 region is CAWSVRSGTDTQYF. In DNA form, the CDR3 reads TGTGCCTGGAGTGTACGGTCCGGGACAGATACGCAGTATTTT.